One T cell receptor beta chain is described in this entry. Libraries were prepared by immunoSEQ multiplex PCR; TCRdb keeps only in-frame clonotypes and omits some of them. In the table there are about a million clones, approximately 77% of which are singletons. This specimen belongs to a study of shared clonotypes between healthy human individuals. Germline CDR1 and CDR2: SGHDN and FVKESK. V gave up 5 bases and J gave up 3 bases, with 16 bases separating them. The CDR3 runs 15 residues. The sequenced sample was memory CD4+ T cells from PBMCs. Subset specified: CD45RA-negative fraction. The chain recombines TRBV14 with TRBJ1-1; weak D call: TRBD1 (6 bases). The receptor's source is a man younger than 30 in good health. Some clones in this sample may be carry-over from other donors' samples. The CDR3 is CASSSLRGEDTEAFF. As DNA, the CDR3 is TGTGCCAGCAGCTCCCTTAGGGGGGAAGACACTGAAGCTTTCTTT.